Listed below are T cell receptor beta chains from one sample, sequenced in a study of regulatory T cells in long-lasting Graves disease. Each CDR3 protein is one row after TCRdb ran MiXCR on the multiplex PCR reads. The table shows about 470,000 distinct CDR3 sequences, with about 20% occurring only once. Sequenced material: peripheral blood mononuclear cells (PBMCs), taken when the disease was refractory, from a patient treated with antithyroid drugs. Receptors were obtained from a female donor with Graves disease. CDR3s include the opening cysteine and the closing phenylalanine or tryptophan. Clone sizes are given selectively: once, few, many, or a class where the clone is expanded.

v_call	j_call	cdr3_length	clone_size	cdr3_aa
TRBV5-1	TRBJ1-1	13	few	CASREGAGTEAFF
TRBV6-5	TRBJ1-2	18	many	CASSYSFGGRGPGYGYTF
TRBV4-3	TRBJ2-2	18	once	CASSQDRELAGVAGELFF
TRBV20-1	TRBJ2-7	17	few	CSARKRAAEGLIYEQYF
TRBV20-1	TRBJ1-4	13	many	CSARYRENEKLFF
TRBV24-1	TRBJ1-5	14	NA	CATSEPTINQPQHF
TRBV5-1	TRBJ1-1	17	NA	CASSSGGTGVRNTEAFF
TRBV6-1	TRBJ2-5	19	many	CASSPGPYSPILYQETQYF
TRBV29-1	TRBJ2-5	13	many	CSVVRDSQETQYF
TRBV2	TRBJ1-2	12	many	CASSEANYGYTF
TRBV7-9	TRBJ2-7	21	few	CASGLLGADRTRSTAFVEQYF
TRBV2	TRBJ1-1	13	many	CASSEAGFTEAFF
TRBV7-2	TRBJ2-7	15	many	CASSGDGTGGHEQYF
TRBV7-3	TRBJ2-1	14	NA	CASSSTGGLDEQFF
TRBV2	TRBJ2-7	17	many	CASSPDILAHLWDEQYF
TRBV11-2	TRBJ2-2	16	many	CASSLGLGRNTGELFF
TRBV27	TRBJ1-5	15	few	CASSMSRVGNQPQHF